This T cell receptor (beta chain) was retrieved from a study of shared clonotypes between healthy human individuals. Across the whole study: In total, the donors were a couple of women and a few men aged 18 to 49.

Running of the assay took place at deep level. Sequenced by immunoSEQ multiplex PCR; TCRdb stores in-frame clones only, minus some. The sample carries around 600,000 clones, 98% recorded once. Findings and limits, study-wide: Memory subsets generally showed lower estimated richness than naive subsets. The study sampled only blood, and tissue repertoires likely differ.

Turning to this clone: The target antigen is unknown.

CD45RO negativity and positive selection for CCR7 defined naive CD8 cells, a population that excluded terminally differentiated effector memory CD45RA+ cells. CDR1 and CDR2 (germline): SGHVS, FNYEAQ. There are 15 residues in the CDR3. Losses at the gene ends were 3 bases for V and 3 bases for J; bases not matched to a gene: 5. The chain recombines TRBV7-6 with TRBJ2-7, with 10 bases lining up with TRBD1. The TCR originated in a man younger than 45 in good health. The material sequenced was naive CD8+ T cells sorted from blood. CDR3 protein: CASSFGTGAGYEQYF. The CDR3 DNA reads TGTGCCAGCAGCTTTGGGACAGGGGCGGGCTACGAGCAGTACTTC.